This T cell receptor beta chain is from a study of patients and donors after allogeneic stem cell transplantation. V gave up 4 bases and J gave up 2 bases, with 17 bases separating them. From germline, CDR1 is SGHRS and CDR2 YFSETQ. The CDR3 has 16 residues. TCRdb called the RT-PCR reads again in MiXCR, with one record for every CDR3 protein. The data contain 390,000 or so distinct CDR3 sequences, approximately 16% of them singletons. The source material was blood, either unsorted or a sorted T cell fraction (not recorded which). This chain joins TRBV5-1 and TRBJ2-3; D not certain. The sequence came from a human donor who was either an allogeneic HSCT recipient or a stem cell or donor lymphocyte infusion donor (not recorded which). It is not recorded whose cells these are; they may come from a transplant donor. The CDR3 sequence is CASSAPTHQITDTQYF. The DNA for the CDR3 is TGCGCCAGCAGCGCCCCGACTCACCAAATCACAGATACGCAGTATTTT.